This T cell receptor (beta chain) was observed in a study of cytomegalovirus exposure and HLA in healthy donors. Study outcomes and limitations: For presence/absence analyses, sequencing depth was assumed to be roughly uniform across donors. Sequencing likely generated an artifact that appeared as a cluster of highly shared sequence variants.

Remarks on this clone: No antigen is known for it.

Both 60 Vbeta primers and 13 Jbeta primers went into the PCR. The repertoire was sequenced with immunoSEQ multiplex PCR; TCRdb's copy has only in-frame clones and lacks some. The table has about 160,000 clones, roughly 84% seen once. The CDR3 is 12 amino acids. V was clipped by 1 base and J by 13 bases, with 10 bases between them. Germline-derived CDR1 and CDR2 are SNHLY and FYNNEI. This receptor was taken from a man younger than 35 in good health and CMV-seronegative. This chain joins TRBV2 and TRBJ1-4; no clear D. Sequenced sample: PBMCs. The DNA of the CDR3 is TGTGCCAGCAGTGAAGTGGACGAGGGACTGTTTTTT. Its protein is CASSEVDEGLFF.